Below, 12 T cell receptor beta chains from the same sample are listed, as sequenced in a study of neurological immune-mediated disorders. Each CDR3 protein is one row after TCRdb ran MiXCR on the 5' RACE reads. The sample holds tens of thousands of distinct CDR3 sequences, approximately 5.8% seen once. Input material: CD4+ T cells from blood. The origin of the receptors is a woman under 30 with multiple sclerosis.

This clonotype was detected ten times or more. The rearrangement links TRBV7-6 to TRBJ1-1, with D possibly TRBD1 on 5 matching bases. Germline assignment: CDR1 SGHVS and CDR2 FNYEAQ. CDR3 length: 15 amino acids. V was trimmed by 1 base and J by 7 bases, leaving 16 bases between them. The CDR3 protein is CASSLVTGGIGEAFF. CDR3 bases: TGTGCCAGCAGCTTAGTAACGGGGGGAATTGGTGAAGCTTTCTTT. Based on the CDR3 plus reference TRBV7-6 and TRBJ1-1, the full variable domain is GAGVSQSPRYKVTKRGQDVALRCDPISGHVSLYWYRQALGQGPEFLTYFNYEAQQDKSGLPNDRFSAERPEGSISTLTIQRTEQRDSAMYRCASSLVTGGIGEAFFGQGTRLTVV.

This clonotype was counted many times. The rearrangement joins TRBV5-1 to TRBJ2-2; TRBD2 agrees at 11 bases. CDR3 length equals 15 residues. The junction had 2 bases not matched to a gene; V was cut back by 0 bases and J by 7 bases. CDR1 is SGHRS, CDR2 YFSETQ, per germline. For the CDR3, the DNA is TGCGCCAGCAGCTTGGCACTAGCGGGAGACGGGGAGCTGTTTTTT. It specifies CASSLALAGDGELFF.

This clonotype was detected ten times or more. The gene calls are TRBV6-6 and TRBJ1-4; no definite D call. In germline, CDR1 is MNHNY, CDR2 SVGAGI (reference sequence). V shed 2 bases and J shed 5 bases, with 6 bases lying between them. The CDR3 is 13 residues long. The CDR3 region is CASSYRSNEKLFF. CDR3 in DNA: TGTGCCAGCAGTTACCGGTCGAATGAAAAACTGTTTTTT.

This clonotype has ten or more counts. V and J are TRBV6-1 and TRBJ2-1; 11 bases line up with TRBD2. The CDR3 loop spans 15 amino acids. Germline V gives CDR1 MNHNS, CDR2 SASEGT. With 3 bases clipped from V and 7 bases from J, the junction kept 5 bases outside the gene matches. Here the CDR3 DNA reads TGTGCCAGCAGTGAGACTAGCGGGGCCCTAAATGAGCAGTTCTTC. It translates to CASSETSGALNEQFF.

This clonotype showed up many times. The chain has TRBV6-6 and TRBJ2-1; the match to TRBD2 covers 12 bases. The trim removed 6 bases at V and 9 bases at J, leaving 12 bases unmatched. Per germline, CDR1 MNHNY and CDR2 SVGAGI (reference sequence). The CDR3 spans 16 residues. This CDR3 is CASRKTSGGNYGEQFF. DNA of the CDR3: TGTGCCAGCAGAAAGACTAGCGGGGGAAATTACGGTGAGCAGTTCTTC.

This clonotype was seen ten or more times. The chain links TRBV27 to TRBJ1-2; 9 nucleotides align to TRBD1. CDR1 is MNHEY and CDR2 is SMNVEV in the germline V gene (reference sequence). V lost 3 bases to trimming and J lost 5 bases; unmatched junction nucleotides: 4. The CDR3 totals 14 residues. CDR3 in amino acids: CASSFSDRGYGYTF. As DNA, the CDR3 is TGTGCCAGCAGTTTTTCGGACAGGGGTTATGGCTACACCTTC.

This clonotype was seen many times. The chain couples TRBV20-1 to TRBJ2-3; the D gene is possibly TRBD2 (6 bases). V lost 2 bases and J 4 bases, leaving 7 bases between the germline ends. The CDR3 covers 12 residues. Germline-derived CDR1 and CDR2 are DFQATT and SNEGSKA (reference sequence). The CDR3 nucleotides are TGCAGTGCTAGACCTAGCGCAGATACGCAGTATTTT. Protein product: CSARPSADTQYF.

This clonotype was observed at least ten times. This CDR3 reads CASSQDAGYEKLFF. DNA for the CDR3: TGTGCCAGCAGCCAAGATGCAGGGTATGAAAAACTGTTTTTT. This chain joins TRBV3-1 and TRBJ1-4, with D perhaps TRBD1 (5 bases). CDR1 and CDR2 from the germline V gene are LGHDT and YNNKEL (reference sequence). Trimming pared 0 bases from V and 6 bases from J, leaving 8 bases between. This CDR3 has 14 residues.

Ten or more counts support this clonotype. This chain joins TRBV7-2 and TRBJ2-1; no firm D call. The V end lost 6 bases, the J end lost 4 bases, and 10 bases lay between the germline ends. The CDR3 runs to 13 residues. Germline V gene lookup returns CDR1 SGHTA and CDR2 FQGNSA. CDR3 sequence (DNA): TGTGCCAGCAGTTATACACCTTACAATGAGCAGTTCTTC. Residues: CASSYTPYNEQFF.

This clonotype was observed at least ten times. J is TRBJ2-7 and V is TRBV18; tentative D call: TRBD1 (6 bases). The V gene lost 9 bases and the J gene lost 5 bases, with 17 bases spanning the gap. CDR1 is KGHSH and CDR2 is LQKENI in the germline V gene. The CDR3 is 13 amino acids. The CDR3 bases are TGTGCCAGGCCGACAGGCCTGGGGGACGAGCAGTACGTC. It encodes CARPTGLGDEQYV.

The V call is TRBV4-3, the J call TRBJ2-3; no clear D. Germline CDR1 is LGHNA and CDR2 is YSLEER. The V end was cut by 1 base, the J end by 4 bases, with 12 bases between. The CDR3 is made up of 15 amino acids. The CDR3 DNA sequence: TGCGCCAGCAGCCAAGTTTTCGCGTTCGCAGATACGCAGTATTTT. It codes for CASSQVFAFADTQYF.

This clonotype was seen many times. CDR3 nucleotides: TGTGCCAGCACCGTACCGGGACAGGGACCAAAAAACATTCAGTACTTC. Its protein is CASTVPGQGPKNIQYF. The chain links TRBV7-2 to TRBJ2-4; 9 bases map to TRBD1. CDR3 length: 16 residues. Trimming cost V 7 bases and J 4 bases; bases outside gene matches: 11. Germline V CDR1 and CDR2: SGHTA, FQGNSA.